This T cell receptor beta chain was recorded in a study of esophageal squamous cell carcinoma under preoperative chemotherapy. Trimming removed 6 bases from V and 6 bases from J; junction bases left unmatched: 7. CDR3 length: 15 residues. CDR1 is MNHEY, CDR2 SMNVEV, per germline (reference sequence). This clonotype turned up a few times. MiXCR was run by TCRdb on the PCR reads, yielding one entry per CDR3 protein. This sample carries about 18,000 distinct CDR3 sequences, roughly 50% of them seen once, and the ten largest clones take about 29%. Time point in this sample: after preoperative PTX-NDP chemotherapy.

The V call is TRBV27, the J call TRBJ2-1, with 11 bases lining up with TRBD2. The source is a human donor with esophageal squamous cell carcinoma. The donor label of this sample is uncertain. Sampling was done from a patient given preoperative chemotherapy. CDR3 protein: CASSPLLAGVNEQFF. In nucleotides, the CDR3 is TGTGCCAGCAGCCCTTTACTAGCGGGAGTCAATGAGCAGTTCTTC.